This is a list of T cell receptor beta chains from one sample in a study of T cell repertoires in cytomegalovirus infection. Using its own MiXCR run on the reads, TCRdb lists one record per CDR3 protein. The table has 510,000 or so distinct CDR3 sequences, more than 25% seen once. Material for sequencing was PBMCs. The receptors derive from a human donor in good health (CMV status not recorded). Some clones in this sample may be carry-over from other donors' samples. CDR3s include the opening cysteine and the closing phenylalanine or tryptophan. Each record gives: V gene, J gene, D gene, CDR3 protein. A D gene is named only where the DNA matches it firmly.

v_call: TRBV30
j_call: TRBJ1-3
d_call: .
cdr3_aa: CAWRIGLYGNTIYF

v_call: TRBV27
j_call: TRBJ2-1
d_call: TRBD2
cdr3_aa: CASSHLSGGSGRLYNEQFF

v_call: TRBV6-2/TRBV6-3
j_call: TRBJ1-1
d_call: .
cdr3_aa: CASSPRGGLNTEAFF

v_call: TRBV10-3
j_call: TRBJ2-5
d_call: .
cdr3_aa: CAISESLVGGETQYF

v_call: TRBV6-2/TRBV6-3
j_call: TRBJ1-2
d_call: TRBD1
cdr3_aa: CASRPFTGGNYGYTF

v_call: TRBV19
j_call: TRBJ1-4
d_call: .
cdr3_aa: CASSKRVNEKLFF

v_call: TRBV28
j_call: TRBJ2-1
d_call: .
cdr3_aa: CASTPGETNYNEQFF

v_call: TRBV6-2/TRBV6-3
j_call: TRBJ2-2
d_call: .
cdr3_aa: CASSYSRSLLDPGELFF

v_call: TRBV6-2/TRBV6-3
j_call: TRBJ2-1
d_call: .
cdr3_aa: CASSYRASRYYNEQFF

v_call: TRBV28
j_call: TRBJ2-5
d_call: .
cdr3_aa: CASSPGQNMETQYF

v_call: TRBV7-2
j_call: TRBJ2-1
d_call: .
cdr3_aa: CASSLASDSDRTSTYNEQFF

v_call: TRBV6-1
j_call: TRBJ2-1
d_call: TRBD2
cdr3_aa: CASRTTSGRPLEVQFF

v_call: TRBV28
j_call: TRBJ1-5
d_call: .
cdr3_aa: CASGGTNQPQHF

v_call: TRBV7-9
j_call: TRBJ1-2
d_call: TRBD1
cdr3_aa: CASSPTPGQNYGYTF

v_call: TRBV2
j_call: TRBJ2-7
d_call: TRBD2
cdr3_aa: CASRDTSVAYEQYF

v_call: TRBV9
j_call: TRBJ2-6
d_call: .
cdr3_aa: CASSVGTASGANVLTF

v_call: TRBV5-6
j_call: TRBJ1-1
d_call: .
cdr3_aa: CASSFRQAEAFF

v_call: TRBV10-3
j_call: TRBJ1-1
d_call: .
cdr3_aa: CAVSLGGGTEAFF

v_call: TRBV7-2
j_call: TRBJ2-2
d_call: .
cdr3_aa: CASSYRGNTGELFF

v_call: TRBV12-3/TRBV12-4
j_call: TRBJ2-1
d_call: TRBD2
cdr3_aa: CASSSLAGEAYNEQFF

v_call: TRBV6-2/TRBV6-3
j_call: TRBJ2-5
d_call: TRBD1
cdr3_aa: CASSYGQGQGIETQYF

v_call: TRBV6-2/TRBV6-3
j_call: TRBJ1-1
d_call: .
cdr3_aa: CASSVTGLNTEAFF

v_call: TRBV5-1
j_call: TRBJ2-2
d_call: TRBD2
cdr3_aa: CASSTAGTSGREGTGELFF

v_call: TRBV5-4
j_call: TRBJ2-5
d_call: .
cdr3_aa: CASSLAGKLRQETQYF

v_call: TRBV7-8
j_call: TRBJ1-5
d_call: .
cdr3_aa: CASSPPGGRGSNQPQHF

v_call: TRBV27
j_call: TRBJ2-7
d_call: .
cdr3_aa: CASSLGLATDEQYF

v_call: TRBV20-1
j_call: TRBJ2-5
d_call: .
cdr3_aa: CSASPSVETQYF

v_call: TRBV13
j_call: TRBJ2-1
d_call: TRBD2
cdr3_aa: CASSNSGRKWVNEQFF

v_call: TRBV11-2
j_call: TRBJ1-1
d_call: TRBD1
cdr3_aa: CASSGQGAWDTEAFF

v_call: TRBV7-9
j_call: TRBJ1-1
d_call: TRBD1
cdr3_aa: CASWDRGYTEAFF

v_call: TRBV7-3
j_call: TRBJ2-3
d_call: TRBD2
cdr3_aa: CASSGGSPGLEGTQYF

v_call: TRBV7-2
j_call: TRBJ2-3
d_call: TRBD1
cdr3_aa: CASSRGQVTDTQYF

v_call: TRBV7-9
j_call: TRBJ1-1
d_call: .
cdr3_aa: CASSLSTGLAFF

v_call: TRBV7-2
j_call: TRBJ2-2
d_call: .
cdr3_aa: CASSGILTGELFF

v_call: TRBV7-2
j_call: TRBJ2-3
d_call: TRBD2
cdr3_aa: CASSVTSGRAADTQYF

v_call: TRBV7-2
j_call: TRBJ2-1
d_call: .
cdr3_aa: CASSLVSEQFF

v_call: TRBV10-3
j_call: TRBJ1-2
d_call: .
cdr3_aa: CATAQGNRYGYTF

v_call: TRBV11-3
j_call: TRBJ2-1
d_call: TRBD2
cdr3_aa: CASSLMRGASEQFF

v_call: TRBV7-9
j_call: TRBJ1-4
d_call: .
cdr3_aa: CASSPGQRTTNEKLFF

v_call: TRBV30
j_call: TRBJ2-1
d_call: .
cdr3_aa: CAWRAPRAGHYNEQFF

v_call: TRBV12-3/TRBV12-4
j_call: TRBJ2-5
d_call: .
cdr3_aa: CASSRDIQETQYF

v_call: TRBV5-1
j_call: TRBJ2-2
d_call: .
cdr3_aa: CASSLATGGGELFF

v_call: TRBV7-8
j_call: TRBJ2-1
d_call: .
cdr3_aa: CASSLGRGPIFEQFF

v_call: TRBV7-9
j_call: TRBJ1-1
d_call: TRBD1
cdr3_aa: CAESKDRGPSETEAFF

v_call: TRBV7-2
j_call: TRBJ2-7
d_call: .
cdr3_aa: CASSLARWREQYF

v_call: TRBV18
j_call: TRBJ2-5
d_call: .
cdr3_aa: CASSPPPAGETQYF

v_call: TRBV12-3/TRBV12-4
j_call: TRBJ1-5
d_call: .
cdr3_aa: CASSLNQPQHF

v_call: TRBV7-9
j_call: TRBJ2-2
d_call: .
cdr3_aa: CASTLRNRHRELFF